This T cell receptor beta chain emerged from a study of control samples from healthy donors and cancer patients. Germline V lookup: CDR1 LNHDA, CDR2 SQIVND (reference sequence). The CDR3 length is 15 residues. Trimming left V 7 bases short and J 4 bases short, with 20 bases between. TCRdb's table, derived via immunoSEQ multiplex PCR, lists solely in-frame clones and lacks some. The table has about 130,000 clones, 75% to 95% seen once. This chain uses TRBV19 with TRBJ2-7; possibly TRBD1 or TRBD2 for D (6 bases each). This sequence was found in a man aged 18-30 years in good health. Material for sequencing was blood. CDR3 in amino acids: CASTPAWGAHYEQYF. CDR3 in DNA: TGTGCCAGTACCCCGGCGTGGGGGGCGCATTACGAGCAGTACTTC.